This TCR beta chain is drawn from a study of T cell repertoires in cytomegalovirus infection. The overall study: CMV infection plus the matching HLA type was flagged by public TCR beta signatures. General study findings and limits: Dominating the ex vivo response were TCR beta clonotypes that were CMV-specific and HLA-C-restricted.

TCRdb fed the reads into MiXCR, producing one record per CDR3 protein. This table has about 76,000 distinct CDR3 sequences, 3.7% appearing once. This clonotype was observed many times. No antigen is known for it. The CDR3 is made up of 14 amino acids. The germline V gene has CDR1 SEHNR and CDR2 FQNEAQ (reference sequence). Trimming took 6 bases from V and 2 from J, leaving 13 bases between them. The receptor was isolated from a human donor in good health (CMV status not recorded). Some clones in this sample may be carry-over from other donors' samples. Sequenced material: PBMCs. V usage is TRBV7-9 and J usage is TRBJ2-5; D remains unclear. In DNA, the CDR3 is TGTGCCAGCAGGCAAAGGACGGGTCAAGAGACCCAGTACTTC. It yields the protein CASRQRTGQETQYF.